What follows is one T cell receptor (beta chain) and its context. As yet, its antigen is unknown. Primers included in the PCR were 60 Vbeta and 13 Jbeta primers. Sequencing used immunoSEQ multiplex PCR; TCRdb keeps in-frame clones, though not all of them. The sample lists tens of thousands of clones, about 67% seen once, with roughly 2% in the top ten. The data were obtained in a study of cytomegalovirus exposure and HLA in healthy donors. Looking at the study overall: Genotyping of 398 donors showed that over 65% belonged to the Caucasian-associated ancestry cluster.

The study's findings and limits: TCR beta chains numbering some 150 were designated cytomegalovirus-associated. Some V segments, including TRBV6-2 and TRBV6-3, were excluded as indistinguishable. About 87% or about 30% of the time was how often most TCR beta V segments were productive, according to an earlier analysis.

The CDR3 is made up of 11 amino acids. Germline CDR1 is GTSNPN and CDR2 is SVGIG (reference sequence). V was shortened by 7 bases and J by 3 bases, with 9 bases between the two germline ends. This TCR derives from a man younger than 45 in good health and CMV-seronegative. The chain has TRBV30 and TRBJ1-1; D is unresolved. The specimen was PBMCs. The CDR3 DNA follows: TGTGCCTATTCTCGAGACACTGAAGCTTTCTTT. This sequence encodes CAYSRDTEAFF.